This TCR beta chain was observed in a study of OX40 agonist ivuxolimab in advanced cancers. Whole-study context: The dose of intravenous ivuxolimab that patients received every 2 weeks ranged from 0.01 to 10 mg/kg. There were three patients with partial responses, one having hepatocellular carcinoma and two cutaneous melanoma.

This clone was recorded a few times. Its antigen is as yet unknown. Study-level results: By week 6 at 0.1 to 3.0 mg/kg, blood CD4+ and CD8+ T cells had expanded clonally.

The data were produced by immunoSEQ multiplex PCR, yet TCRdb's version contains in-frame clones alone and is incomplete. The data contain about 110,000 clones, 90% of them seen just once; the ten biggest clones take up approximately 0.49%. The sequence was obtained from an adult with an advanced solid tumor such as melanoma, head and neck, liver or kidney cancer. The specimen was CD4+ or CD8+ T cells sorted from blood, collected in a trial of the OX40 agonist ivuxolimab.

The CDR3 sequence is CASSFLTSTAKNIQYF. CDR3 bases: TGTGCCAGCAGTTTCCTGACCTCCACGGCCAAAAACATTCAGTACTTC. The J gene is TRBJ2-4, the V gene TRBV27; D is unclear. The CDR3 is 16 amino acids. The germline gives CDR1 MNHEY, CDR2 SMNVEV (reference sequence). V was cut by 3 bases and J by 1 base, with 13 bases left in between.